This TCR beta chain was sequenced for a study of long-term antiretroviral therapy in people with HIV. For each donor, at least one pre-ART and at least two post-ART PBMC samples were available. Trimming cost V 5 bases and J 2 bases, with 13 bases left between them. This CDR3 region has 14 residues. Germline V lookup: CDR1 SSHAT, CDR2 FNYEAQ (reference sequence). For this clone: Its antigen remains unknown.

The assay, immunoSEQ v3.0, was run at survey level. Clones were sequenced by immunoSEQ multiplex PCR, and TCRdb holds only the in-frame ones, with some missing. In the table there are about 21,000 clones, 70% to 80% of which are singletons. Notes on the study in general: Clonotypes expanded prior to ART showed repertoire dominance at all sampled time points. Post-ART diversity increased but stayed below transplant donor controls.

Sequencing was performed on unsorted PBMCs, taken less than 1.8 years before starting antiretroviral therapy. The receptor comes from a middle-aged woman with HIV. This rearrangement joins TRBV7-7 to TRBJ2-7, with a weak D call TRBD1 (6 bases). The DNA of the CDR3 is TGTGCCAGCAGCCGGAACGCAGGGGCCTACGAGCAGTACTTC. It codes for CASSRNAGAYEQYF.